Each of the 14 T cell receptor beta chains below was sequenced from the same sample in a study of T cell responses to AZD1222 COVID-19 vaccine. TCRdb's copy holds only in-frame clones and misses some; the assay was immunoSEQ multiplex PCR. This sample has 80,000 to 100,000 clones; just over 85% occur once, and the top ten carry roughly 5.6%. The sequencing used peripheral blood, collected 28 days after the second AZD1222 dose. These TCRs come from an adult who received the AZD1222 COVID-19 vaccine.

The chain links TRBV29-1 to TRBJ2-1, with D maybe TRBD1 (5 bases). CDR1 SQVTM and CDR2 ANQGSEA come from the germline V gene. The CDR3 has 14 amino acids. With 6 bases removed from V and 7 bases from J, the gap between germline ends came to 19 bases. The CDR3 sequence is CSVPGPGWMNEQFF. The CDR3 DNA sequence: TGCAGCGTCCCGGGCCCAGGGTGGATGAATGAGCAGTTCTTC.

CDR3 in DNA: TGTGCCAGCAGTATCAGCGGGAGGGGAAACACCGGGGAGCTGTTTTTT. Translation: CASSISGRGNTGELFF. The chain uses TRBV25-1 and TRBJ2-2; 10 nucleotides line up with TRBD2. V gave up 5 bases and J gave up 2 bases; unmatched junction bases: 5. The CDR3 sequence is 16 residues long. CDR1 is MGHDK and CDR2 is SYGVNS in the germline V gene.

The CDR3 protein is CAWSARAVGTQYF. CDR3 DNA: TGTGCCTGGAGCGCCCGGGCAGTAGGGACCCAGTACTTC. The chain joins TRBV30 to TRBJ2-5; D gene ambiguous. The CDR3 is 13 residues long. From germline, CDR1 is GTSNPN and CDR2 SVGIG (reference sequence). V lost 3 bases to trimming and J lost 7 bases, with 15 bases between them.

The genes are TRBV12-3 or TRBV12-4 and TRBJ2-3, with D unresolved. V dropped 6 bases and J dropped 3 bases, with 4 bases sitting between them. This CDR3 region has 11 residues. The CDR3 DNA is TGTGCCAGCAGGATAACAGATACGCAGTATTTT. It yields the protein CASRITDTQYF.

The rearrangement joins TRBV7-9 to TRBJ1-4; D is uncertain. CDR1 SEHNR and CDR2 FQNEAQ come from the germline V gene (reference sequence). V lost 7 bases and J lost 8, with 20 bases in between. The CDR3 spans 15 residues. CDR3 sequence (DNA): TGTGCCAGCAAGACGATGTCCGGATTGGGGGAAAAACTGTTTTTT. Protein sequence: CASKTMSGLGEKLFF. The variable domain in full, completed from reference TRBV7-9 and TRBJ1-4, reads DTGVSQNPRHKITKRGQNVTFRCDPISEHNRLYWYRQTLGQGPEFLTYFQNEAQLEKSRLLSDRFSAERPKGSFSTLEIQRTEQGDSAMYLCASKTMSGLGEKLFFGSGTQLSVL.

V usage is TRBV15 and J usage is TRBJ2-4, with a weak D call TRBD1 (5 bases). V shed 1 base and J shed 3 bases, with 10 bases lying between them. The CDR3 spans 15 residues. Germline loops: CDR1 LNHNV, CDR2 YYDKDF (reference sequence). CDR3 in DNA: TGTGCCACCAGCAGAGGCAGGGATGACAAAAACATTCAGTACTTC. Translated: CATSRGRDDKNIQYF.

CDR3 loop: CASSQAPGLAPNTGELFF. CDR3 DNA sequence: TGTGCCAGCAGCCAAGCACCGGGACTAGCCCCGAACACCGGGGAGCTGTTTTTT. The chain uses TRBV4-2 and TRBJ2-2, with 9 bases lining up with TRBD2. The CDR3 length is 18 residues. V lost 1 base, J lost 0 bases, and 6 bases stayed unmatched. Looked up from germline, CDR1 is LGHNA and CDR2 is YNFKEQ.

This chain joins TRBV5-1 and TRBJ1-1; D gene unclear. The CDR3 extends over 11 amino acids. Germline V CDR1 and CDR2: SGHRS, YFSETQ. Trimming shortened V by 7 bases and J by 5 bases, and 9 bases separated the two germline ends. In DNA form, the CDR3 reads TGCGCCAGCGAGGGTGGGACTGAAGCTTTCTTT. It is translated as CASEGGTEAFF.

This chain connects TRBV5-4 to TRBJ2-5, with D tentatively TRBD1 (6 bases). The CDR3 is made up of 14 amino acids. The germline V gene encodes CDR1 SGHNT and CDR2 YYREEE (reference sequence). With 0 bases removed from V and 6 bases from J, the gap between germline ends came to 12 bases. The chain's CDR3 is CASSLDPGVKTQYF. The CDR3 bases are TGTGCCAGCAGCTTGGACCCAGGGGTAAAGACCCAGTACTTC.

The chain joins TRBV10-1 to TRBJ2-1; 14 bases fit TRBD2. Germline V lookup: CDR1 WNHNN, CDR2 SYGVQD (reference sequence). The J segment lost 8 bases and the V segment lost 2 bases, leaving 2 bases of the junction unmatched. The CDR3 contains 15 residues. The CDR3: CASSEGTSGRHEQFF. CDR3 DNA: TGCGCCAGCAGTGAGGGGACTAGCGGGAGACATGAGCAGTTCTTC.

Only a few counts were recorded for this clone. DNA of the CDR3: TGTGCCAGCAGCTTAGCGGCTACTAGCGGGATCTGGAATGAGCAGTTCTTC. It is translated as CASSLAATSGIWNEQFF. The chain employs TRBV7-2 and TRBJ2-1, with TRBD2 matching 10 bases. CDR1 and CDR2 from the germline V gene are SGHTA and FQGNSA. Trimming at V came to 0 bases and at J to 7 bases, leaving 9 bases not matched to a gene. The length of the CDR3 is 17 residues.

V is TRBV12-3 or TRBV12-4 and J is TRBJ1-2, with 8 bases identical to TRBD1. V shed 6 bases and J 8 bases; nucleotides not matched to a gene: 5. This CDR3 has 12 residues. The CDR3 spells CASSQDRVGYTF. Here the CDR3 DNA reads TGTGCCAGCAGCCAGGACAGGGTGGGCTACACCTTC.

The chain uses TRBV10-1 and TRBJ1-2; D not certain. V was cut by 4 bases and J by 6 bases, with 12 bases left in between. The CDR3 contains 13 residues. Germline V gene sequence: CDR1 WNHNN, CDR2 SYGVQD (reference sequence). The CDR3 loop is CASSARVGDGYTF. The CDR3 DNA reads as TGCGCCAGCAGTGCCCGGGTGGGTGATGGCTACACCTTC.

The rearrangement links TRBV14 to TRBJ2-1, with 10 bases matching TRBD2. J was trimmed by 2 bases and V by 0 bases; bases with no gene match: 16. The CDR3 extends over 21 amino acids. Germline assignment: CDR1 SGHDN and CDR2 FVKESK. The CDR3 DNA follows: TGTGCCAGCAGCCAAGAACGAGCGGGAGGGACGTATGCGACAGCCTACAATGAGCAGTTCTTC. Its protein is CASSQERAGGTYATAYNEQFF.